This T cell receptor beta chain stems from a study of blood T cell repertoires in COVID-19. Study-wide context: The analysed material was cDNA or gDNA that came from T cells, B-cell-depleted T cells, or PBMCs.

Concerning this clone itself: At the DNA level, this CDR3 is encoded by other sequences in the same sample as well.

Trimming stripped 0 bases from V and 1 base from J, with 9 bases between. Germline V gives CDR1 SGHRS, CDR2 YFSETQ. This CDR3 has 15 amino acids. Original processing methods: Reference gene primer amplification gave nucleated cell count estimates. TCRdb's table, derived via immunoSEQ multiplex PCR, lists solely in-frame clones and lacks some. That table gives V, J and clone size, and the DNA gave D and trimming. The repertoire has approximately 400,000 clones, approximately 90% of them found once; the top ten carry 0.86%. Material: PBMCs or T cells enriched from blood (not recorded which). This sequence joins TRBV5-1 and TRBJ2-3; tentative D call: TRBD2 (5 bases). This TCR was sampled from a middle-aged woman who had been exposed to COVID-19. The CDR3 loop reads CASSLVGVGTDTQYF. In DNA, the CDR3 is TGCGCCAGCAGCTTGGTCGGGGTCGGCACAGATACGCAGTATTTT.